This passage covers 20 T cell receptor beta chains from one sample sequenced in a study of shared T cell receptors in the human thymus. The assay was immunoSEQ multiplex PCR, and TCRdb's table has in-frame clones only and misses some. The table has 450,000 to 650,000 clones, approximately 80% seen once; the top ten hold about 0.013%. This same sample was also taken into another study, of human thymus T cells.

The source material was thymocytes. The source is a boy younger than two with a congenital heart defect.

This chain joins TRBV9 and TRBJ2-1, with TRBD1 identical over 7 bases. Germline trimming cut 4 bases from V and 0 bases from J; bases unmatched to any gene: 10. The CDR3 is made up of 17 amino acids. CDR1 and CDR2 (germline): SGDLS, YYNGEE. In nucleotides, the CDR3 is TGTGCCAGCAGCCCCCGCAACAGGGGCAGCTCCTACAATGAGCAGTTCTTC. Its translation: CASSPRNRGSSYNEQFF.

The rearrangement uses TRBV27 and TRBJ2-2; D may be TRBD2 (6 bases). Germline CDR1 MNHEY, CDR2 SMNVEV (reference sequence). The CDR3 is 15 amino acids. Trimming removed 6 bases at V and 6 bases at J, with 17 bases between. CDR3 in DNA: TGTGCCAGCAGGGCTCTCCTCGGGGGTCCCGGGGAGCTGTTTTTT. Its protein product is CASRALLGGPGELFF.

The gene calls are TRBV15 and TRBJ2-1, with 7 positions matching TRBD2. J gave up 1 base and V 1 base, and 10 bases lay outside the gene matches. Per the germline V gene, CDR1 is LNHNV and CDR2 is YYDKDF (reference sequence). CDR3 size: 18 residues. The chain's CDR3 is CATSRVVLTSESYNEQFF. The CDR3 nucleotides are TGTGCCACCAGCAGAGTAGTTCTCACTAGCGAATCCTACAATGAGCAGTTCTTC.

This chain links TRBV29-1 with TRBJ2-7; 7 nucleotides align to TRBD2. J was trimmed by 3 bases and V by 7 bases; bases with no gene match: 9. CDR1 is SQVTM and CDR2 is ANQGSEA in the germline V gene. The CDR3 is 13 residues long. As DNA, the CDR3 is TGCAGCGCTATTAGCGGGCCTATCTACGAGCAGTACTTC. The encoded protein is CSAISGPIYEQYF.

The chain combines TRBV5-3 with TRBJ1-5; D is possibly TRBD1 (5 bases). TRBV5-3 is labeled an ORF, and its function is uncertain. The CDR3 is made up of 15 amino acids. V gave up 0 bases and J gave up 1 base, with 8 bases separating them. Here the CDR3 reads CARSLGQGSNQPQHF. As DNA, the CDR3 is TGTGCCAGAAGCTTGGGGCAGGGAAGCAATCAGCCCCAGCATTTT.

The rearrangement uses TRBV6-4 and TRBJ2-1; D remains unclear. Trimming shortened V by 4 bases and J by 7 bases, and 17 bases separated the two germline ends. This CDR3 is built from 15 residues. Germline CDR1 and CDR2: MRHNA and SNTAGT. The CDR3 DNA reads TGTGCCAGCAGTGTACAAGCGTTGCCCCCAAATGAGCAGTTCTTC. Translation gives CASSVQALPPNEQFF.

This clone was seen only once. The rearrangement links TRBV27 to TRBJ2-7; 8 nucleotides match TRBD1. The V gene end was trimmed by 3 bases and the J gene end by 2 bases; junction bases not matched to a gene: 3. CDR1 MNHEY and CDR2 SMNVEV come from the germline V gene (reference sequence). CDR3 size: 14 residues. This CDR3 reads CASSFGQGTYEQYF. CDR3 coding DNA: TGTGCCAGCAGTTTCGGACAGGGTACCTACGAGCAGTACTTC.

This clone has only a few counts. This chain connects TRBV28 to TRBJ2-2, with D perhaps TRBD2 (5 bases). The germline gives CDR1 MDHEN, CDR2 SYDVKM. Trimming took off 5 bases at V and 2 bases at J, with 15 bases between the two ends. This CDR3 comprises 16 residues. CDR3 sequence (DNA): TGTGCCAGCAGTGTCCTACGAAGCGGAAACACCGGGGAGCTGTTTTTT. Its translation: CASSVLRSGNTGELFF. Full variable domain (remainder filled in from reference TRBV28 and TRBJ2-2): DVKVTQSSRYLVKRTGEKVFLECVQDMDHENMFWYRQDPGLGLRLIYFSYDVKMKEKGDIPEGYSVSREKKERFSLILESASTNQTSMYLCASSVLRSGNTGELFFGEGSRLTVL.

This rearrangement joins TRBV6-6 to TRBJ1-2; possibly TRBD1 for D (5 bases). This CDR3 has 16 amino acids. The germline V gene encodes CDR1 MNHNY and CDR2 SVGAGI (reference sequence). Trimming took off 0 bases at V and 3 bases at J, with 14 bases between the two ends. The CDR3 region is CASSYSRGKGDYGYTF. CDR3 coding DNA: TGTGCCAGCAGTTACTCTCGGGGGAAGGGAGACTATGGCTACACCTTC.

This chain links TRBV28 with TRBJ2-1, with D perhaps TRBD2 (5 bases). The CDR3 loop spans 16 amino acids. The germline V gene encodes CDR1 MDHEN and CDR2 SYDVKM. V lost 6 bases to trimming and J lost 3 bases, with 18 bases between them. The CDR3, as DNA: TGTGCCAGCAGCTCCGGGGTAGGCCAAATCTACAATGAGCAGTTCTTC. As protein: CASSSGVGQIYNEQFF.

The CDR3, as DNA: TGTGCCAGCAGCTTAGTTAGAGACAGGGCCTCCTACAATGAGCAGTTCTTC. This gives the protein CASSLVRDRASYNEQFF. The chain links TRBV7-9 to TRBJ2-1, with 7 positions matching TRBD1. This CDR3 spans 17 amino acids. Germline CDR1 and CDR2: SEHNR and FQNEAQ (reference sequence). V lost 1 base, J lost 0 bases, and 6 bases stayed unmatched. Using reference TRBV7-9 and TRBJ2-1 for the parts outside the CDR3, the full variable domain is DTGVSQNPRHKITKRGQNVTFRCDPISEHNRLYWYRQTLGQGPEFLTYFQNEAQLEKSRLLSDRFSAERPKGSFSTLEIQRTEQGDSAMYLCASSLVRDRASYNEQFFGPGTRLTVL.

The gene calls are TRBV14 and TRBJ1-1, with D perhaps TRBD1 (5 bases). Germline lookup yields CDR1 SGHDN and CDR2 FVKESK. V shed 0 bases and J shed 0 bases, with 14 bases lying between them. The CDR3 is 17 residues long. The CDR3 coding sequence is TGTGCCAGCAGCCAAGATTCGCAGGGAAACATGAACACTGAAGCTTTCTTT. It translates to CASSQDSQGNMNTEAFF.

The chain employs TRBV5-8 and TRBJ1-1; D remains unclear. Germline CDR1 is SGHTS and CDR2 is YDEGEE. This CDR3 is 14 amino acids long. Trimming cost V 0 bases and J 5 bases, with 11 bases left between them. CDR3 nucleotide sequence: TGTGCCAGCAGCTTGGGCCGGTCGAGGACTGAAGCTTTCTTT. This translates into CASSLGRSRTEAFF. The complete variable domain, with remaining parts taken from reference TRBV5-8 and TRBJ1-1, reads EAGVTQSPTHLIKTRGQQATLRCSPISGHTSVYWYQQALGLGLQFLLWYDEGEERNRGNFPPRFSGRQFPNYSSELNVNALELEDSALYLCASSLGRSRTEAFFGQGTRLTVV.

The chain has TRBV5-6 and TRBJ2-3; 7 bases line up with TRBD1. The CDR3 consists of 15 residues. V dropped 2 bases and J dropped 2; count of bases not matched to a gene: 5. Germline V gene data show CDR1 as SGHDT and CDR2 as YYEEEE. CDR3 sequence reads: CASSFPGQPTDTQYF. The CDR3 bases are TGTGCCAGCAGCTTCCCGGGACAGCCCACAGATACGCAGTATTTT.

This clone was counted a few times. CDR3 protein: CASSLGLNSNQPQHF. As DNA, the CDR3 is TGTGCCAGTAGTCTAGGGCTTAATAGCAATCAGCCCCAGCATTTT. This rearrangement joins TRBV19 to TRBJ1-5; D is unresolved. The CDR3 runs to 15 residues. Trimming pared 5 bases from V and 0 bases from J, leaving 11 bases between. The germline CDR1 and CDR2 sequences are LNHDA and SQIVND (reference sequence).

This clone appeared a few times. The chain recombines TRBV4-3 with TRBJ2-3; 9 nucleotides align to TRBD2. V lost 1 base, J lost 7 bases, and 3 bases stayed unmatched. Per germline, CDR1 LGHNA and CDR2 YSLEER. This CDR3 spans 14 amino acids. The DNA of the CDR3 is TGCGCCAGCAGCCAAGTTACTAGCGGGCATACGCAGTATTTT. This encodes CASSQVTSGHTQYF.

The chain combines TRBV11-2 with TRBJ2-7; D is perhaps TRBD1 (5 bases). CDR3 length: 14 amino acids. Between the trimmed V and J ends, which lost 4 bases and 0 bases, there was a span of 10 bases. Germline V gene data show CDR1 as SGHAT and CDR2 as FQNNGV. The CDR3 region has the DNA TGTGCCAGCAGCTGGGGCAGGAGCTCCTACGAGCAGTACTTC. Its translation is CASSWGRSSYEQYF. Supplemented by reference TRBV11-2 and TRBJ2-7, the full variable domain reads EAGVAQSPRYKIIEKRQSVAFWCNPISGHATLYWYQQILGQGPKLLIQFQNNGVVDDSQLPKDRFSAERLKGVDSTLKIQPAKLEDSAVYLCASSWGRSSYEQYFGPGTRLTVT.

J is TRBJ2-7 and V is TRBV5-8; no clear D gene. CDR3 length equals 11 residues. The germline CDR1 and CDR2 sequences are SGHTS and YDEGEE. V lost 4 bases to trimming and J lost 4 bases, with 6 bases between them. In DNA form, the CDR3 reads TGTGCCAGCAGCCGCGGATACGAGCAGTACTTC. Amino acids: CASSRGYEQYF.

The CDR3 DNA reads TGTGCCAGCAGCCCGCGGACAGGGGGAAACTATGGCTACACCTTC. Amino acid sequence: CASSPRTGGNYGYTF. The chain uses TRBV9 and TRBJ1-2; 10 positions match TRBD1. The trim removed 4 bases at V and 2 bases at J, leaving 5 bases unmatched. The germline V gene has CDR1 SGDLS and CDR2 YYNGEE. This CDR3 has 15 residues.

This clone was seen a handful of times. The V call is TRBV9, the J call TRBJ1-2; TRBD1 is a possible D gene (5 bases). The length of the CDR3 is 13 residues. With 0 bases removed from V and 3 bases from J, the gap between germline ends came to 6 bases. Germline V gene lookup returns CDR1 SGDLS and CDR2 YYNGEE. This chain's CDR3 is CASSVGGDYGYTF. In DNA form, the CDR3 reads TGTGCCAGCAGCGTAGGGGGGGACTATGGCTACACCTTC.